One sample yielded the 25 T cell receptor beta chains listed below, sequenced in a study of blood T cell repertoires in COVID-19. Clones were sequenced by immunoSEQ multiplex PCR, and TCRdb holds only the in-frame ones, with some missing. The sample has about 270,000 clones; more than 80% are singletons. The sample was PBMCs or T cells enriched from blood (not recorded which). The receptors here all came from a woman in her 30s with acute COVID-19.

The CDR3 sequence is CASSILSQDQPQHF. DNA of the CDR3: TGTGCCAGTAGTATATTGTCCCAGGATCAGCCCCAGCATTTT. The V and J genes are TRBV19 and TRBJ1-5; D is unresolved. Trimming took off 2 bases at V and 5 bases at J, with 10 bases between the two ends. Germline V gene lookup returns CDR1 LNHDA and CDR2 SQIVND (reference sequence). CDR3 size: 14 residues.

This chain connects TRBV27 to TRBJ1-4; 10 bases match TRBD1. The CDR3 runs to 14 residues. Germline values: CDR1 MNHEY, CDR2 SMNVEV (reference sequence). Germline trimming cut 4 bases from V and 8 bases from J; bases unmatched to any gene: 4. CDR3: CASSSTGGEEKLFF. The CDR3 DNA is TGTGCCAGCAGTTCGACAGGGGGCGAGGAAAAACTGTTTTTT.

This clone was seen a single time. The chain joins TRBV7-6 to TRBJ2-3; 13 bases are a match to TRBD2. CDR3 length: 16 residues. Germline assignment: CDR1 SGHVS and CDR2 FNYEAQ. Unmatched junction bases numbered 5, after V lost 8 bases and J lost 0 bases. The CDR3 DNA follows: TGTGCCAGCCAACGACTAGCGGGAGGCAGCACAGATACGCAGTATTTT. As protein: CASQRLAGGSTDTQYF.

Only a few counts were recorded for this clone. The V call is TRBV24-1, the J call TRBJ2-3; 8 bases fit TRBD2. V dropped 2 bases and J dropped 6; count of bases not matched to a gene: 6. Germline CDR1 and CDR2: KGHDR and SFDVKD. This CDR3 region has 15 residues. CDR3 nucleotides: TGTGCCACCAGTGATTCTAGCGGGCAATGGGATACGCAGTATTTT. Translation gives CATSDSSGQWDTQYF.

This chain connects TRBV5-1 to TRBJ2-3; 10 bases are shared with TRBD2. V was clipped by 4 bases and J by 1 base; unmatched bases: 9. The germline V gene has CDR1 SGHRS and CDR2 YFSETQ. CDR3 length equals 17 residues. CDR3 sequence: CASSTWASGRGTDTQYF. CDR3 in DNA: TGCGCCAGCAGCACCTGGGCCAGCGGGAGGGGCACAGATACGCAGTATTTT.

The chain uses TRBV27 and TRBJ2-7, with a weak D call TRBD2 (5 bases). This CDR3 has 16 residues. CDR1 and CDR2 from the germline V gene are MNHEY and SMNVEV (reference sequence). V was trimmed by 5 bases and J by 0 bases, leaving 17 bases between them. CDR3 nucleotide sequence: TGTGCCAGCAGTCTCTCCCTTGGGGAGCCCTCCTACGAGCAGTACTTC. This codes for CASSLSLGEPSYEQYF.

This chain connects TRBV20-1 to TRBJ2-2; 7 positions agree with TRBD2. Germline loops: CDR1 DFQATT, CDR2 SNEGSKA (reference sequence). The junction had 7 bases not matched to a gene; V was cut back by 3 bases and J by 3 bases. This CDR3 has 15 amino acids. CDR3 DNA sequence: TGCAGTGCTAGTCGGCGCGGGAGTGACACCGGGGAGCTGTTTTTT. Amino acids: CSASRRGSDTGELFF.

J is TRBJ2-7 and V is TRBV28; 7 bases align to TRBD2. Germline loops: CDR1 MDHEN, CDR2 SYDVKM. The CDR3 has 13 amino acids. With 6 bases clipped from V and 5 bases from J, the junction kept 7 bases outside the gene matches. The CDR3 DNA sequence: TGTGCCAGCAGCCAACCCAGCGGGAACGAGCAGTACTTC. Translated: CASSQPSGNEQYF. Full variable domain (missing parts from reference TRBV28 and TRBJ2-7): DVKVTQSSRYLVKRTGEKVFLECVQDMDHENMFWYRQDPGLGLRLIYFSYDVKMKEKGDIPEGYSVSREKKERFSLILESASTNQTSMYLCASSQPSGNEQYFGPGTRLTVT.

The V and J genes are TRBV19 and TRBJ1-5, with 9 bases aligning to TRBD1. The CDR3 is made up of 18 amino acids. The ends lost 2 bases at V and 0 bases at J; junction bases unmatched: 8. Germline CDR1 and CDR2: LNHDA and SQIVND (reference sequence). CDR3 in amino acids: CASSIHTGTGNSNQPQHF. CDR3 DNA sequence: TGTGCCAGTAGTATACACACCGGGACAGGGAATAGCAATCAGCCCCAGCATTTT.

Written as DNA, the CDR3 is TGCGCCAGCAGCTTGAAGGGAGAAGTGTACACTGAAGCTTTCTTT. Residues: CASSLKGEVYTEAFF. This chain joins TRBV5-1 and TRBJ1-1; D is unclear. CDR3 length: 15 amino acids. Trimming took 1 base from V and 3 from J, leaving 13 bases between them. Looked up from germline, CDR1 is SGHRS and CDR2 is YFSETQ.

The chain carries TRBV4-3 and TRBJ2-1, with 8 nucleotides matching TRBD2. The CDR3 extends over 15 amino acids. The V gene's germline CDR1 is LGHNA and CDR2 YSLEER. J lost 2 bases, V lost 4 bases, and 4 bases had no gene match. CDR3 loop: CASSPGGGAYNEQFF. The CDR3 DNA reads TGCGCCAGCAGCCCCGGGGGGGGAGCCTACAATGAGCAGTTCTTC.

This CDR3 reads CASSLTSGGDTGELFF. The CDR3 coding sequence is TGTGCCAGCAGCCTCACTAGCGGAGGGGACACCGGGGAGCTGTTTTTT. The chain joins TRBV7-2 to TRBJ2-2, with TRBD2 matching over 8 bases. The V gene's germline CDR1 is SGHTA and CDR2 FQGNSA. The CDR3 runs 16 residues. The J segment lost 3 bases and the V segment lost 5 bases, leaving 8 bases of the junction unmatched.

The J gene is TRBJ2-1, the V gene TRBV14, with 7 nucleotides matching TRBD2. The CDR3 sequence is 18 residues long. The germline V gene has CDR1 SGHDN and CDR2 FVKESK. The V gene end was trimmed by 3 bases and the J gene end by 8 bases; junction bases not matched to a gene: 19. CDR3 amino acids: CASSQQPRFDGTNDEQFF. CDR3 DNA sequence: TGTGCCAGCAGCCAGCAGCCAAGGTTCGATGGGACTAACGATGAGCAGTTCTTC. Full variable domain (rest looked up from reference TRBV14 and TRBJ2-1): EAGVTQFPSHSVIEKGQTVTLRCDPISGHDNLYWYRRVMGKEIKFLLHFVKESKQDESGMPNNRFLAERTGGTYSTLKVQPAELEDSGVYFCASSQQPRFDGTNDEQFFGPGTRLTVL.

The V and J genes are TRBV28 and TRBJ1-4, with 9 bases matching TRBD1. There are 16 residues in the CDR3. The germline gives CDR1 MDHEN, CDR2 SYDVKM. Trimming at V came to 5 bases and at J to 0 bases, leaving 4 bases not matched to a gene. DNA for the CDR3: TGTGCCAGCAGTGGGACAGGGAGTGCAACTAATGAAAAACTGTTTTTT. Residues: CASSGTGSATNEKLFF.

This sequence joins TRBV25-1 and TRBJ2-5, with 10 bases aligning to TRBD2. V was pared by 1 base and J by 5 bases, with 10 bases of the junction left unmatched. Germline assignment: CDR1 MGHDK and CDR2 SYGVNS. This CDR3 contains 17 residues. This CDR3 is CASSESRSGRARETQYF. The CDR3, as DNA: TGTGCCAGCAGTGAATCAAGGAGCGGGAGGGCCCGTGAGACCCAGTACTTC.

The J gene is TRBJ2-7, the V gene TRBV28; D gene ambiguous. The CDR3 length is 12 residues. V lost 7 bases, J lost 3 bases, and 10 bases lay in between. Germline V lookup: CDR1 MDHEN, CDR2 SYDVKM. The chain's CDR3 is CASNGNYYEQYF. The CDR3 DNA follows: TGTGCCAGCAACGGAAACTACTACGAGCAGTACTTC.

The genes are TRBV19 and TRBJ1-6, with D unresolved. This CDR3 region has 14 residues. The ends were cut back, 6 bases at V and 7 bases at J, with 13 bases in the middle. Germline V gene sequence: CDR1 LNHDA, CDR2 SQIVND (reference sequence). The chain's CDR3 is CASRPGWENSPLHF. The CDR3 bases are TGTGCCAGTAGGCCCGGATGGGAGAATTCACCCCTCCACTTT.

This chain uses TRBV6-1 with TRBJ1-2; weak D call: TRBD1 (6 bases). CDR3 size: 13 residues. In germline, CDR1 is MNHNS, CDR2 SASEGT. Trimming shortened V by 3 bases and J by 8 bases, and 13 bases separated the two germline ends. CDR3 sequence (DNA): TGTGCCAGCAGTGAGGTAACAGGGCGAGGCTACACCTTC. It is translated as CASSEVTGRGYTF.

This chain connects TRBV5-6 to TRBJ2-1; 9 nucleotides line up with TRBD1. The germline V gene has CDR1 SGHDT and CDR2 YYEEEE. V shed 2 bases and J 3 bases; nucleotides not matched to a gene: 3. The CDR3 covers 15 residues. The CDR3 DNA sequence: TGTGCCAGCAGCTTCACAGGGGGCCTCTACAATGAGCAGTTCTTC. Its translation is CASSFTGGLYNEQFF.

J is TRBJ1-6 and V is TRBV29-1, with a weak D call TRBD1 (6 bases). The V end was cut by 3 bases, the J end by 9 bases, with 12 bases between. Germline V gives CDR1 SQVTM, CDR2 ANQGSEA. The CDR3 extends over 13 amino acids. CDR3 in amino acids: CSVDQGGGSPLHF. The CDR3 DNA is TGCAGCGTTGACCAGGGAGGGGGTTCACCCCTCCACTTT.

The genes are TRBV19 and TRBJ2-2, with 8 bases matching TRBD1. The V and J ends lost 10 bases and 3 bases, in that order; junction bases with no gene match: 13. This CDR3 comprises 16 residues. Germline V CDR1 and CDR2: LNHDA, SQIVND (reference sequence). CDR3 in DNA: TGTGCCACCCGGGGTGGTAACAGGGGGGACACCGGGGAGCTGTTTTTT. This codes for CATRGGNRGDTGELFF.

The CDR3 sequence: CASSKRASYTDTQYF. Written as DNA, the CDR3 is TGTGCCAGCAGCAAGCGAGCCTCGTACACAGATACGCAGTATTTT. The chain employs TRBV13 and TRBJ2-3; the D is unclear. Deletions cut 5 bases from V and 2 bases from J, with 14 bases between. This CDR3 is 15 amino acids long. From germline, CDR1 is PRHDT and CDR2 FYEKMQ (reference sequence).

This sequence joins TRBV10-2 and TRBJ2-2, with D unclear. Germline V CDR1 and CDR2: WSHSY, SAAADI. CDR3 length: 13 amino acids. V was trimmed by 3 bases and J by 5 bases, leaving 7 bases between them. The CDR3 coding sequence is TGCGCCAGCAGTGAACAGACAACCGGGGAGCTGTTTTTT. This encodes CASSEQTTGELFF.

This chain joins TRBV6-5 and TRBJ2-1, with 10 bases lining up with TRBD2. Germline CDR1 reads MNHEY; CDR2 reads SVGAGI. The V gene end was trimmed by 6 bases and the J gene end by 8 bases; junction bases not matched to a gene: 7. This CDR3 is 14 amino acids long. The CDR3 DNA follows: TGTGCCAGCAGCCCGGGACTAGCGTTACATGAGCAGTTCTTC. Its protein is CASSPGLALHEQFF.

This chain joins TRBV10-2 and TRBJ1-1; D is undetermined. CDR1 WSHSY and CDR2 SAAADI come from the germline V gene. CDR3 size: 14 residues. V dropped 3 bases and J dropped 6 bases, with 14 bases sitting between them. CDR3 bases: TGCGCCAGCAGTGACGGGTCGAGGAAGTCTGAAGCTTTCTTT. This codes for CASSDGSRKSEAFF.